Following are 19 T cell receptor beta chains from one sample sequenced in a study of T cells in women clearing cervical HPV infection. Sequencing used immunoSEQ multiplex PCR; TCRdb keeps in-frame clones, though not all of them. The record lists fewer than 50,000 clones, of which the ten most abundant hold approximately 1.2%. The sample was blood buffy coat. The receptors here all came from a woman between 18 and 75 years old with a cervical HPV16 infection that either progressed to CIN3+ or cleared (not recorded which).

Remarks on this clone: The read ends 3 residues shy of where the CDR3 ends; the end is completed using the germline J gene. The genes are TRBV7-2 and TRBJ2-1; 10 positions match TRBD2. The ends lost 4 bases at V and 7 bases at J; junction bases unmatched: 4. Germline V lookup: CDR1 SGHTA, CDR2 FQGNSA. This CDR3 has 14 residues. The sequenced CDR3 bases are TGTGCCAGCAGCTGGAGGACTAGCGGTAATGAG. This encodes CASSWRTSGNE. The whole CDR3 region reads CASSWRTSGNEQFF.

To note about this clone: The CDR3 end falls 3 residues outside the read, so it is completed with the germline J gene. Other DNA sequences from this sample encode an identical CDR3 as well. This chain uses TRBV19 with TRBJ1-2; no definite D call. The CDR3 consists of 13 residues. Germline CDR1 and CDR2: LNHDA and SQIVND (reference sequence). The sequenced part of the CDR3 DNA is TGTGCCAGTAGTATCCGTAGCTCCTACGAC. This gives the protein CASSIRSSYD. The complete CDR3 protein is CASSIRSSYDYTF.

To note about this clone: From the germline J gene comes the end of the CDR3, since the read stops 3 residues before it. This chain links TRBV6-1 with TRBJ2-3; TRBD1 agrees at 8 bases. The CDR3 contains 17 residues. The germline gives CDR1 MNHNS, CDR2 SASEGT. V gave up 2 bases and J gave up 4 bases; unmatched junction bases: 11. CDR3 in amino acids: CASSESGTGFGADTQYF. The sequenced part of the CDR3 DNA is TGTGCCAGCAGTGAATCGGGGACAGGCTTTGGGGCAGATACG.

Regarding this clone: The read falls 3 residues short of the CDR3 end, and the missing part is taken from the germline J gene. J is TRBJ2-3 and V is TRBV30, with TRBD2 as a possible D gene (5 bases). Germline loops: CDR1 GTSNPN, CDR2 SVGIG (reference sequence). The CDR3 is made up of 12 amino acids. CDR3 loop: CAWSPSNQPQYF. The sequenced CDR3 bases are TGTGCCTGGAGTCCTAGCAATCAGCCG.

CDR3 DNA, as far as it was read: TGCGCCAGCAGCCGTCTTAGCGCCTACGAG. It translates to CASSRLSAYE. The complete CDR3 protein is CASSRLSAYEQYF. J is TRBJ2-7 and V is TRBV5-1; a possible D gene is TRBD2 (5 bases). The DNA ends 3 residues before the CDR3 does, and the rest of the CDR3 is filled in from the germline J gene. Germline V gene sequence: CDR1 SGHRS, CDR2 YFSETQ. V was shortened by 4 bases and J by 2 bases, with 10 bases between the two germline ends. This CDR3 has 13 amino acids. Full variable domain (rest looked up from reference TRBV5-1 and TRBJ2-7): KAGVTQTPRYLIKTRGQQVTLSCSPISGHRSVSWYQQTPGQGLQFLFEYFSETQRNKGNFPGRFSGRQFSNSRSEMNVSTLELGDSALYLCASSRLSAYEQYFGPGTRLTVT.

Turning to this clone: Read coverage stops 3 residues before the CDR3 terminus; the germline J gene supplies the remainder. This chain uses TRBV10-3 with TRBJ1-1; the D gene is possibly TRBD1 (6 bases). In germline, CDR1 is ENHRY, CDR2 SYGVKD. V gave up 6 bases and J gave up 1 base, with 6 bases separating them. The CDR3 loop spans 12 amino acids. CDR3 region: CAIRQGNTEAFF. The CDR3 bases that were read are TGTGCCATCAGACAGGGGAACACTGAA.

On this clone: The CDR3 goes on 3 residues after the read ends, and that part is filled in from the germline J gene. The chain employs TRBV19 and TRBJ2-3, with 8 positions matching TRBD2. The V gene's germline CDR1 is LNHDA and CDR2 SQIVND (reference sequence). The CDR3 sequence is 15 residues long. CDR3 residues: CASSSPGSGVRTQYF. The CDR3 DNA, read in part, is TGTGCCAGTAGCTCCCCGGGTAGCGGGGTAAGGACG.

Turning to this clone: The read halts 3 residues ahead of the CDR3 end, with the missing end drawn from the germline J gene. This rearrangement joins TRBV7-6 to TRBJ2-7; 7 positions agree with TRBD1. V dropped 5 bases and J dropped 6; count of bases not matched to a gene: 7. CDR1 is SGHVS, CDR2 FNYEAQ, per germline. This CDR3 comprises 13 residues. CDR3 sequence: CASSQLTGSEQYF. The covered CDR3 bases are TGTGCCAGCAGCCAATTGACAGGGTCCGAG.

Remarks on this clone: Sequencing ends 3 residues short of the CDR3 end; the germline J gene provides the rest. V gene TRBV18 combines with J gene TRBJ2-1; 8 bases map to TRBD2. The J segment lost 6 bases and the V segment lost 6 bases, leaving 13 bases of the junction unmatched. Germline-derived CDR1 and CDR2 are KGHSH and LQKENI. CDR3 length: 16 residues. The CDR3 DNA, read in part, is TGTGCCAGCTCGTTTTATGGCGGGGGGACGGCCAATGAG. Translation: CASSFYGGGTANE. The entire CDR3 sequence reads CASSFYGGGTANEQFF.

As for this clone: The read finishes 3 residues shy of the CDR3 end, and the germline J gene is used to complete it. The V call is TRBV5-1, the J call TRBJ1-1, with a tentative D call TRBD1 (5 bases). The germline V and J ends were trimmed by 6 bases and 1 base, with 16 bases remaining between them. The CDR3 is 15 amino acids. CDR1 and CDR2 (germline): SGHRS, YFSETQ. Partial CDR3 DNA: TGCGCCAGCACTTGGGGCTTCCAGGAGAACACTGAA. Protein product: CASTWGFQENTE. In full, the CDR3 reads CASTWGFQENTEAFF.

On this clone: The read ends 3 residues shy of where the CDR3 ends; the end is completed using the germline J gene. The genes are TRBV7-3 and TRBJ2-1; TRBD1 agrees at 10 bases. The CDR3 is 15 amino acids. V lost 5 bases, J lost 2 bases, and 3 bases stayed unmatched. The germline CDR1 and CDR2 sequences are SGHTA and FQGTGA. The CDR3 sequence: CASSRTGGTYNEQFF. CDR3 DNA (partial): TGTGCCAGCAGCCGGACAGGGGGAACCTACAATGAG.

For this clone: The read falls 3 residues short of the CDR3 end, and the missing part is taken from the germline J gene. The V and J genes are TRBV7-2 and TRBJ2-4; 8 bases agree with TRBD2. The CDR3 has 15 residues. Losses at the gene ends were 1 base for V and 6 bases for J; bases not matched to a gene: 5. Germline V CDR1 and CDR2: SGHTA, FQGNSA. Partial CDR3 DNA: TGTGCCAGCAGCTTAGTAGGTCTAGCGGGAAACATT. It codes for CASSLVGLAGNI. The whole CDR3 reads CASSLVGLAGNIQYF.

A word on this clone: The CDR3 end is not reached by the read, which stops 3 residues before it; the germline J gene fills it in. The chain combines TRBV29-1 with TRBJ2-7; 8 positions match TRBD2. The V and J ends lost 4 bases and 5 bases, in that order; junction bases with no gene match: 4. CDR1 is SQVTM, CDR2 ANQGSEA, per germline. This CDR3 has 12 residues. The CDR3: CSVVATSDEQYF. Incomplete CDR3 DNA: TGCAGCGTTGTGGCGACTAGCGACGAG.

Worth noting for this clone: Germline and junction disagree at one end, which may indicate a read error. The CDR3 is cut off 3 residues early in the read; its end comes from the germline J gene. Other nucleotide sequences from this sample produce the same CDR3. The rearrangement joins TRBV30 to TRBJ1-3, with D perhaps matching TRBD1 (6 bases). Germline V gene data show CDR1 as GTSNPN and CDR2 as SVGIG (reference sequence). The CDR3 extends over 16 amino acids. The CDR3: CAGILGHISSGNTIYF. The CDR3 bases that were read are TGTGCCGGGATTTTGGGACACATAAGCTCTGGAAACACA.

A note on this clone: The CDR3 extends 3 residues past the end of the read, so its final part is completed from the germline J gene. V usage is TRBV28 and J usage is TRBJ2-1, with D possibly TRBD1 on 5 matching bases. The CDR3 contains 12 residues. The germline gives CDR1 MDHEN, CDR2 SYDVKM. Deletions cut 7 bases from V and 6 bases from J, with 10 bases between. The CDR3 DNA, read in part, is TGTGCCAGCAATCGACAGTTCAATGAG. Its translation: CASNRQFNE. In full, the CDR3 reads CASNRQFNEQFF.

Comments on this clone: The CDR3 is cut off 3 residues early in the read; its end comes from the germline J gene. The rearrangement uses TRBV5-1 and TRBJ2-7, with D hard to call. Germline CDR1 reads SGHRS; CDR2 reads YFSETQ. The V and J ends lost 4 bases and 0 bases respectively, with 8 bases between them. This CDR3 spans 13 amino acids. Incomplete CDR3 DNA: TGCGCCAGCAGCGTGGGCTACTCCTACGAG. Protein sequence: CASSVGYSYE. The entire CDR3 is CASSVGYSYEQYF.

The part of the CDR3 DNA that was read is TGTGCCAGCAGGCCAGGGAACACTGAA. It is translated as CASRPGNTE. From start to end, the CDR3 is CASRPGNTEAFF. The chain has TRBV28 and TRBJ1-1; no clear D gene. The CDR3 extends 3 residues past the end of the read, so its final part is completed from the germline J gene. This CDR3 is 12 amino acids long. V lost 6 bases, J lost 1 base, and 6 bases lay in between. CDR1 and CDR2 from the germline V gene are MDHEN and SYDVKM.

Turning to this clone: The observed sequence ends 3 residues before the CDR3 terminus, with the missing tail filled in from the germline J gene. Other DNA sequences within the sample encode an identical CDR3. V usage is TRBV20-1 and J usage is TRBJ1-2; D may be TRBD1 (6 bases). The V gene lost 1 base and the J gene lost 5 bases, with 11 bases spanning the gap. Germline V CDR1 and CDR2: DFQATT, SNEGSKA (reference sequence). The CDR3 has 13 amino acids. The part of the CDR3 DNA that was read is TGCAGTGCTAGAGTACAGGGAGGATATGGC. As protein: CSARVQGGYG. The whole CDR3 protein is CSARVQGGYGYTF.

Points on this clone: The sequenced fragment ends 3 residues before the CDR3 boundary, so the rest is inferred from the germline J gene. This chain connects TRBV2 to TRBJ2-3, with a weak D call TRBD1 (6 bases). V dropped 6 bases and J dropped 1 base, with 14 bases sitting between them. The CDR3 contains 15 residues. The germline V gene encodes CDR1 SNHLY and CDR2 FYNNEI. CDR3: CASSTGTSGTDTQYF. The sequenced part of the CDR3 DNA is TGTGCCAGCAGCACAGGGACCTCCGGCACAGATACG.